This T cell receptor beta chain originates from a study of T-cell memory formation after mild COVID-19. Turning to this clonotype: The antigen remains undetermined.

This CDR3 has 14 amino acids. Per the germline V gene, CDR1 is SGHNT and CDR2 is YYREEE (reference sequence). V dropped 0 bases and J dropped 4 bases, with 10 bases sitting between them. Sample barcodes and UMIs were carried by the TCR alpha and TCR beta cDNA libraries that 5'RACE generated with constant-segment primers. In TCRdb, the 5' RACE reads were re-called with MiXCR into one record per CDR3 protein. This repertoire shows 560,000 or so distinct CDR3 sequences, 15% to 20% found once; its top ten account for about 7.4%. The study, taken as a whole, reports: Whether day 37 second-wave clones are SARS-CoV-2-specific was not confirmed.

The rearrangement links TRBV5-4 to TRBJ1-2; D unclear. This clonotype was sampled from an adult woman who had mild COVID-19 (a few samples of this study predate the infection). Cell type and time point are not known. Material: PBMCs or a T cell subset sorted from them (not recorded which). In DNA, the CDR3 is TGTGCCAGCAGCTTGGCCGAACGGGTCTATGGCTACACCTTC. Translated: CASSLAERVYGYTF.